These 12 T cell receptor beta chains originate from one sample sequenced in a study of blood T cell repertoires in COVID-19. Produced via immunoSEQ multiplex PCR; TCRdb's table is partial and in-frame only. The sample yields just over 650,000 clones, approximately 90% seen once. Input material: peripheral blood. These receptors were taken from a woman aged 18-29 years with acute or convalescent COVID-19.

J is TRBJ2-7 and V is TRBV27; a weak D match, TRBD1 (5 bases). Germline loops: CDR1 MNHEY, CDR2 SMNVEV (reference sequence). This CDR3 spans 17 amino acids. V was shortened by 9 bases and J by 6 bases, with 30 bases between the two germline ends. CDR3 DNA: TGTGCCAGAGCCGCTCATGAACAGGTTGTGGTTCGTTGCGAGCAGTACTTC. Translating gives CARAAHEQVVVRCEQYF.

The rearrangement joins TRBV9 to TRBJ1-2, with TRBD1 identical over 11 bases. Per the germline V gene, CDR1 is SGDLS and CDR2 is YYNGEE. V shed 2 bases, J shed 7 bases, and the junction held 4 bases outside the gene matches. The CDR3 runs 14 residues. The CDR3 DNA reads TGTGCCAGCAGCGTCGGGACAGGGGGTGGTGGCTACACCTTC. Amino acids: CASSVGTGGGGYTF.

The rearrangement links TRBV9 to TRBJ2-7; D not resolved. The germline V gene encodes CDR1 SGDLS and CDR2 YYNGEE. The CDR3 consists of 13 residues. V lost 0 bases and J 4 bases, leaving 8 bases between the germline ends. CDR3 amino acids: CASSVATEYEQYF. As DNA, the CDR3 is TGTGCCAGCAGCGTAGCTACGGAGTACGAGCAGTACTTC.

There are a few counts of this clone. DNA of the CDR3: TGTGCCAGCAGCGTCAGCGGGGGGGCATACGAGCAGTACTTC. Residues: CASSVSGGAYEQYF. The chain carries TRBV11-2 and TRBJ2-7, with TRBD2 matching over 10 bases. V shed 5 bases, J shed 4 bases, and the junction held 5 bases outside the gene matches. Germline V CDR1 and CDR2: SGHAT, FQNNGV. CDR3 size: 14 residues.

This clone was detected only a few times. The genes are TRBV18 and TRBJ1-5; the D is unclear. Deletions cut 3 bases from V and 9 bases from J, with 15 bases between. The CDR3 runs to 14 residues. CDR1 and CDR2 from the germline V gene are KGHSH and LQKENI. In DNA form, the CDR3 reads TGTGCCAGCTCACCGGCGGCCAGAGGTTGGCCCCAGCATTTT. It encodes CASSPAARGWPQHF.

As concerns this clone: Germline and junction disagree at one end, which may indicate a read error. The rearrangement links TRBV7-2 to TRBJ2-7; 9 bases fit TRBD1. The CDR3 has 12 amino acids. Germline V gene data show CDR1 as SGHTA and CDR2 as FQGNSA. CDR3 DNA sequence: TGTGCCAGCAGGGTTGGGACAGGGAAGATAAGCTTC. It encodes CASRVGTGKISF.

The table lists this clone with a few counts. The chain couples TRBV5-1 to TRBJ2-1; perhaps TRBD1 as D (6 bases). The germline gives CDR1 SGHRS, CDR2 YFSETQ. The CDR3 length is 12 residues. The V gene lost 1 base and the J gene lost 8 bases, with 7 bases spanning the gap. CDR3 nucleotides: TGCGCCAGCAGCTTGCCAGGGGATGAGCAGTTCTTC. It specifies CASSLPGDEQFF.

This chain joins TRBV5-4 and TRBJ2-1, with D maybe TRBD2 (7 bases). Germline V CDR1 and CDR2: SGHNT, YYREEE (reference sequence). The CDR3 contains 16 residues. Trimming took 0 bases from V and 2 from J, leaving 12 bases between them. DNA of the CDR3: TGTGCCAGCAGCTTGGAAGGGGGGGCGCCCTACAATGAGCAGTTCTTC. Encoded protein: CASSLEGGAPYNEQFF.

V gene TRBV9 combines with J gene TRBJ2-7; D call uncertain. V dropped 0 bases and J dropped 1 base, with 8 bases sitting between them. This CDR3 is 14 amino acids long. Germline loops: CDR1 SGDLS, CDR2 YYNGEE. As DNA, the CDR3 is TGTGCCAGCAGCGTAGGGGTGAGGTCCTACGAGCAGTACTTC. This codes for CASSVGVRSYEQYF.

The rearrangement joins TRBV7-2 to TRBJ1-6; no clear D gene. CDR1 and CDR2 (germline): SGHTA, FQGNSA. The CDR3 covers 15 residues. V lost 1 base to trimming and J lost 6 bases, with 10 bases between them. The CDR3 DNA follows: TGTGCCAGCAGCTTAGAAGTCCCGGGTAATTCACCCCTCCACTTT. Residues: CASSLEVPGNSPLHF.

This CDR3 reads CASSAHRGFVNSDTQYF. For the CDR3, the DNA is TGTGCCAGCAGCGCTCACAGGGGCTTTGTAAATTCAGATACGCAGTATTTT. This sequence joins TRBV9 and TRBJ2-3; 7 bases are a match to TRBD1. V lost 3 bases, J lost 4 bases, and 14 bases stayed unmatched. Germline values: CDR1 SGDLS, CDR2 YYNGEE. This CDR3 is 17 amino acids long.

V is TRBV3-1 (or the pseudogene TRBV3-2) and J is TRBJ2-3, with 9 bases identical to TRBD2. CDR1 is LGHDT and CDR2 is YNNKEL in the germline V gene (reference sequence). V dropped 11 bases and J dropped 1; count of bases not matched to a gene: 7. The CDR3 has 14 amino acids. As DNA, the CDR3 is TGTGCCTCTACCCAGCGGGGGGGCACAGATACGCAGTATTTT. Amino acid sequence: CASTQRGGTDTQYF.